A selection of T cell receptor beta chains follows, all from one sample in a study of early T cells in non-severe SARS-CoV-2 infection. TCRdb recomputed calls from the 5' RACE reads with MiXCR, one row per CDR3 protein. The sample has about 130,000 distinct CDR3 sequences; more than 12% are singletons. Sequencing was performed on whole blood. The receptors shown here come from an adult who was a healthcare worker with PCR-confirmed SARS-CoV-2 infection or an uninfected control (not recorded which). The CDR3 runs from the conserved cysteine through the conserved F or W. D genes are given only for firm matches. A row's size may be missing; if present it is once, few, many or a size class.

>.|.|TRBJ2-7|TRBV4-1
TGCGCCAGCAGCAGGATAGATTTAGGGGTCCTGCACGAGCAGTACTTC
CASSRIDLGVLHEQYF
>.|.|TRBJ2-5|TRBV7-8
TGTGCCAGCAGCTTAGCGCTCCGGGAGACCCTGTACTTC
CASSLALRETLYF
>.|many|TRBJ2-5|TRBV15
TGTGCCACCAGCAGAGAACGACTAGGGGGGACCCAGTACTTC
CATSRERLGGTQYF
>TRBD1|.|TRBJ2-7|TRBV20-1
TGCAGTGCGCGAGCGGGACAGGGGGCTGGAGAGCAGTACTTC
CSARAGQGAGEQYF
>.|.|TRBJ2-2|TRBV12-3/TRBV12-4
TGTGCCAGCAGTTTATTAGCTGGTTCTATAGCCGGGGAGCTGTTTTTT
CASSLLAGSIAGELFF
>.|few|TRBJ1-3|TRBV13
TGTGCCAGCAGCTTGGGGAATTCTGGAAACACCATATATTTT
CASSLGNSGNTIYF
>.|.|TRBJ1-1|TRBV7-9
TGTGCCAGCAGCTTGGTTGGGGAAGGAGAAGCTTTCTTT
CASSLVGEGEAFF
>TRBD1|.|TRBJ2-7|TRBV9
TGTGCCAGCACCTTCCCCCCTGACAGGGTCTCCGAGCAGTACTTC
CASTFPPDRVSEQYF
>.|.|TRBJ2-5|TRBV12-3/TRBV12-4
TGTGCCAGCACCCAAAGAGGGGTGGAGACCCAGTACTTC
CASTQRGVETQYF
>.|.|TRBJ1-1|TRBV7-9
TGTGCCAGTGCTTCGAACACTGAAGCTTTCTTT
CASASNTEAFF
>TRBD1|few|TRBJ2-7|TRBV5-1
TGCGCCAGCAGCTCTCAACAGGGGGTGCACGAGCAGTACTTC
CASSSQQGVHEQYF
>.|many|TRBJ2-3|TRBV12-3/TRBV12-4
TGTGCCAGCAGTTTCCCCGCGAGCACAGATACGCAGTATTTT
CASSFPASTDTQYF
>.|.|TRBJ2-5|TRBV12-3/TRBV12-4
TGTGCCAGCAGTTCCACGGCTCCCCTCATTCAAGAGACCCAGTACTTC
CASSSTAPLIQETQYF
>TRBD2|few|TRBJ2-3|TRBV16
TGTGCCAGCAGCCAACGCGGGGGGGCAGATACGCAGTATTTT
CASSQRGGADTQYF
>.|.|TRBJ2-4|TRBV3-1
TGTGCCAGCAGCCAGGGACTAGCCAAAAACATTCAGTACTTC
CASSQGLAKNIQYF
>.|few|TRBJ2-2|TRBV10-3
TGTGCCATCAGTGAGATATTAGACACCGGGGAGCTGTTTTTT
CAISEILDTGELFF